This T cell receptor (beta chain) is from a study of Graves' ophthalmopathy and Graves' hyperthyroidism. Study-wide context: Hyperthyroidism counted as stable given no ophthalmopathy within 18 months of follow-up. Overall study results and limits: Ophthalmopathy progression cases were predicted by the model with approximately 71% sensitivity and roughly 72% specificity. Blood also harbored most expanded thyroid clonotypes above 0.001 frequency.

With 0 bases removed from V and 0 bases from J, the gap between germline ends came to 9 bases. From germline, CDR1 is DFQATT and CDR2 SNEGSKA (reference sequence). The CDR3 runs to 15 residues. Other autoimmune diseases, uncontrolled infections, pregnancy or lactation ruled patients out of participation. About this clonotype itself: Its antigen is unidentified.

The sequenced template was RNA, covering the TCR beta CDR3 region. HTBI-primed RT-PCR formed the first round, and a multiplex PCR formed the second. TCRdb re-called the multiplex PCR reads with MiXCR, one entry per CDR3 protein. The data show over a million distinct CDR3 sequences, about 36% seen once. This chain uses TRBV20-1 with TRBJ1-5; no clear D gene. Sequenced material: peripheral blood or thyroid tissue (not recorded which). The TCR originated in an adult man with Graves' hyperthyroidism. The CDR3 sequence is CSAREVENSNQPQHF. The CDR3, as DNA: TGCAGTGCTAGAGAGGTGGAGAATAGCAATCAGCCCCAGCATTTT.